The present T cell receptor (beta chain) was sequenced within a study of human T cells and chemical hapten exposure. CDR1 and CDR2 (germline): KGHSH, LQKENI. Trimming took 4 bases from V and 6 from J, leaving 12 bases between them. The CDR3 runs to 14 residues. Unique molecular identifiers were linked by the library to individual cDNA molecules. From the RACE reads, TCRdb called clonotypes with MiXCR, one entry per CDR3 protein. The data contain about 48,000 distinct CDR3 sequences, approximately 9.9% of them singletons. Time point noted: patch test 3, about 24 weeks after DPC sensitization. Treatment given: therapeutic diphenylcyclopropenone sensitization with weekly scalp DPC. This clonotype was seen ten or more times.

The rearrangement links TRBV18 to TRBJ2-2; TRBD1 is a possible D gene (6 bases). This specimen consisted of whole blood, obtained in connection with sensitization to the hapten diphenylcyclopropenone (DPC). The receptor was derived from a woman between 40 and 50 years old with alopecia areata. Some clones in this sample may be carry-over from other donors' samples. This CDR3 is CASSRGPRAGELFF. As DNA, the CDR3 is TGTGCCAGCTCACGGGGGCCTCGAGCCGGGGAGCTGTTTTTT.